The entry below describes one TCR beta chain. Antigen specificity is unknown. This sample was included in a study of radiotherapy plus CTLA-4 blockade in lung cancer. The wider study: Among enrolled patients, roughly 20% responded and around 30% achieved disease control. Study conclusions and caveats: Blood-borne expansion of tumor-derived TCR clones followed radiotherapy plus ipilimumab.

Some clones are missing from TCRdb's copy, which holds only in-frame ones; the method was immunoSEQ multiplex PCR. The table has approximately 60,000 clones, approximately 80% seen once. Focal radiation was given together with CTLA-4 blockade (ipilimumab) to patients with chemo-refractory metastatic non-small-cell lung cancer. Deletions cut 2 bases from V and 5 bases from J, with 13 bases between. Germline CDR1 reads WNHNN; CDR2 reads SYGVQD (reference sequence). The CDR3 spans 14 residues. V is TRBV10-1 and J is TRBJ2-7; perhaps TRBD2 as D (7 bases). This sequence was found in a human donor with non-small cell lung cancer who had a complete response to radiotherapy plus ipilimumab. The starting material was peripheral blood, obtained from a patient treated with radiotherapy plus ipilimumab. The DNA for the CDR3 is TGCGCCAGCAGTGAGGGGGGGGGCGCGGACGAGCAGTACTTC. This encodes CASSEGGGADEQYF.